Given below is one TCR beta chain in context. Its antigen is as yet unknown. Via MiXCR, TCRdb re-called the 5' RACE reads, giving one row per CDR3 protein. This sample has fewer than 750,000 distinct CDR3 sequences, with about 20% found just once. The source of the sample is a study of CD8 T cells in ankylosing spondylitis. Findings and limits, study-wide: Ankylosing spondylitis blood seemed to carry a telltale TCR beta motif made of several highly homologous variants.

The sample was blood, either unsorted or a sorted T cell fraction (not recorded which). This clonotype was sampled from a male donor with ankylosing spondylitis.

The CDR3 protein is CASSLNTQGTDTQYF. The CDR3 nucleotides are TGTGCCAGCAGCCTCAATACGCAAGGCACAGATACGCAGTATTTT. The gene calls are TRBV7-6 and TRBJ2-3, with no clear D. Trimming removed 5 bases at V and 1 base at J, with 13 bases between. This CDR3 has 15 residues. Germline CDR1 SGHVS, CDR2 FNYEAQ.